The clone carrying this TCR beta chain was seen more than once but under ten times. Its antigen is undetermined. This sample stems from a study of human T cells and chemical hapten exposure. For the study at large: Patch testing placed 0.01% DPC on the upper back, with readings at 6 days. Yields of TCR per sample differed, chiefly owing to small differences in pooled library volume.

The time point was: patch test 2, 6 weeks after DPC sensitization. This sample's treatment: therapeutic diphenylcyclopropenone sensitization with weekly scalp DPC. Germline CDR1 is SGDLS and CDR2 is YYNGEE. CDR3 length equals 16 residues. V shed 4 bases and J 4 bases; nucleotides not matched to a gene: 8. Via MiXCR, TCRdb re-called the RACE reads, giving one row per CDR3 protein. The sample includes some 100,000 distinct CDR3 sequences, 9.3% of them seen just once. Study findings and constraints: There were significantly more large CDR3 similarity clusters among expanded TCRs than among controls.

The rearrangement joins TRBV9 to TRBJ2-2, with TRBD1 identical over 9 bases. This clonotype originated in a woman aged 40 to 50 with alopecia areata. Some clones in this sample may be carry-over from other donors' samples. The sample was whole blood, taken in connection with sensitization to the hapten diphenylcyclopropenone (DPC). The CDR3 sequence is CASSPRQGGGTGELFF. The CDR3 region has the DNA TGTGCCAGCAGCCCCCGACAGGGGGGGGGCACCGGGGAGCTGTTTTTT.